One sample yielded the 5 T cell receptor beta chains listed below, sequenced in a study of post-analysis software for immune sequencing data (dated by TCRdb to the mid-2010s). Broader findings and caveats from the paper: Significantly higher frequencies in patients than in controls were found for several TRBV segments, including TRBV5-6, TRBV5-1 and TRBV20-1.

Libraries were built with PCR. TCRdb records Illumina HiSeq 2500 as the sequencer. Unique molecular identifiers were incorporated into TCR beta cDNA libraries to reduce PCR and sequencing biases. TCRdb cleaned the public reads at Q25 with fastp, built clones with MiXCR and kept in-frame beta chains. Records with the same CDR3 protein are collapsed into one entry carrying the most frequent genes and DNA. This sample holds fewer than 850,000 distinct CDR3 sequences; about half were observed only once. The ten largest clones represent over 4.5% of the sample. For these receptors, no antigen is known. The sequencing input was blood. All receptors come from a girl aged 10 to 17 with multiple sclerosis.

This chain's CDR3 is CAITSGYNEQFF. For the CDR3, the DNA is TGTGCCATCACTAGCGGCTACAATGAGCAGTTCTTC. The chain links TRBV10-3 to TRBJ2-1; 7 bases align to TRBD2. Trimming removed 7 bases from V and 3 bases from J; junction bases left unmatched: 0. CDR3 length: 12 residues. The V gene's germline CDR1 is ENHRY and CDR2 SYGVKD.

V usage is TRBV24-1 and J usage is TRBJ2-3; the D gene is possibly TRBD1 (5 bases). CDR3 size: 16 residues. The V gene lost 3 bases and the J gene lost 2 bases, with 14 bases spanning the gap. Germline CDR1 and CDR2: KGHDR and SFDVKD. CDR3 in DNA: TGTGCCACCAGTGATGGTGGCAGGGAAGTCACAGATACGCAGTATTTT. Encoded protein: CATSDGGREVTDTQYF.

Concerning this clonotype itself: Germline is not matched at one junction end, which may reflect a read error. The gene calls are TRBV6-1 and TRBJ2-4; 8 nucleotides align to TRBD1. The CDR3 extends over 15 amino acids. Germline CDR1 is MNHNS and CDR2 is SASEGT. In DNA form, the CDR3 reads TGTGCCAGCAGGGAAGGACAGGGAAACAAAAACATTCAGTACTTC. Translated, it gives CASREGQGNKNIQYF.

This clonotype occurred once. V is TRBV29-1 and J is TRBJ2-1; 8 nucleotides match TRBD2. Germline V CDR1 and CDR2: SQVTM, ANQGSEA. J lost 15 bases, V lost 4 bases, and 14 bases had no gene match. The CDR3 has 13 amino acids. CDR3: CSVVAGTSKNRFF. In nucleotides, the CDR3 is TGCAGCGTTGTCGCCGGGACTAGTAAGAATCGGTTCTTC.

The chain links TRBV20-1 to TRBJ1-2; D gene unclear. The CDR3 has 15 residues. V was pared by 0 bases and J by 0 bases, with 11 bases between. The germline CDR1 and CDR2 sequences are DFQATT and SNEGSKA (reference sequence). The chain's CDR3 is CSARDITRPNYGYTF. The CDR3 nucleotides read TGCAGTGCTAGAGATATCACAAGACCTAACTATGGCTACACCTTC.